Below are 17 T cell receptor beta chains sequenced from a single sample in a study of beta chain features in type 1 diabetes. As every portion of the isolated RNA was reverse transcribed, the sequencing read expressed TCRB transcripts. The protocol was immunoSEQ multiplex PCR, while the TCRdb copy is restricted to in-frame clones and leaves out a portion. The sample shows about 220,000 clones, approximately 11% of them seen only once. The sequencing sample was made of central memory CD4+ T cells from blood. These TCRs come from a young man in good health.

In its sample, this clone was seen many times. The rearrangement uses TRBV15 and TRBJ2-1, with TRBD1 matching over 8 bases. The CDR3 loop spans 16 amino acids. Germline CDR1 LNHNV, CDR2 YYDKDF (reference sequence). J gave up 0 bases and V 0 bases, and 1 base lay outside the gene matches. CDR3 region: CATSRETGGSYNEQFF. For the CDR3, the DNA is TGTGCCACCAGCAGAGAAACAGGGGGCTCCTACAATGAGCAGTTCTTC.

Only a few counts were recorded for this clone. The chain carries TRBV6-6 and TRBJ2-7; the match to TRBD1 covers 7 bases. V gave up 5 bases and J gave up 6 bases; unmatched junction bases: 7. The germline V gene has CDR1 MNHNY and CDR2 SVGAGI (reference sequence). The CDR3 is 13 residues long. In DNA form, the CDR3 reads TGTGCCAGCAGTCTGGACAGGAACGGCGAGCAGTACTTC. This gives the protein CASSLDRNGEQYF.

The chain uses TRBV9 and TRBJ1-1, with 7 bases aligning to TRBD1. V shed 3 bases, J shed 1 base, and the junction held 3 bases outside the gene matches. CDR3 length: 14 residues. Per germline, CDR1 SGDLS and CDR2 YYNGEE. CDR3 region: CASSAGQTNTEAFF. In nucleotides, the CDR3 is TGTGCCAGCAGCGCGGGACAGACGAACACTGAAGCTTTCTTT. The variable domain in full, with the rest retrieved from reference TRBV9 and TRBJ1-1, is DSGVTQTPKHLITATGQRVTLRCSPRSGDLSVYWYQQSLDQGLQFLIQYYNGEERAKGNILERFSAQQFPDLHSELNLSSLELGDSALYFCASSAGQTNTEAFFGQGTRLTVV.

A note on this clone: The same CDR3 also results from other DNA sequences found in this sample. V and J are TRBV5-1 and TRBJ1-1; D is unresolved. The CDR3 covers 13 residues. V was cut by 0 bases and J by 2 bases, with 5 bases left in between. CDR1 is SGHRS and CDR2 is YFSETQ in the germline V gene. In DNA, the CDR3 is TGCGCCAGCAGCTTGGACAGAAACACTGAAGCTTTCTTT. It is translated as CASSLDRNTEAFF.

J is TRBJ2-1 and V is TRBV28, with D maybe TRBD1 (6 bases). CDR3 length equals 13 residues. Germline CDR1 and CDR2: MDHEN and SYDVKM. V lost 5 bases and J lost 7, with 12 bases in between. The CDR3 loop reads CASSGTRGNEQFF. CDR3 bases: TGTGCCAGCAGTGGGACAAGGGGAAATGAGCAGTTCTTC.

This clone was seen a handful of times. V is TRBV4-3 and J is TRBJ2-7; TRBD1 matches at 7 bases. The CDR3 extends over 13 amino acids. The J segment lost 6 bases and the V segment lost 2 bases, leaving 4 bases of the junction unmatched. Germline V gives CDR1 LGHNA, CDR2 YSLEER. Here the CDR3 reads CASSQRTGVEQYF. CDR3 bases: TGCGCCAGCAGCCAACGAACAGGGGTCGAGCAGTACTTC.

This clone came up a few times. V is TRBV14 and J is TRBJ2-1, with D possibly called TRBD1 or TRBD2 (5 bases each). This CDR3 has 13 amino acids. Germline-derived CDR1 and CDR2 are SGHDN and FVKESK. The V end was cut by 5 bases, the J end by 5 bases, with 10 bases between. Written as DNA, the CDR3 is TGTGCCAGCAGCTTGGGACGCCACAATGAGCAGTTCTTC. It is translated as CASSLGRHNEQFF.

J is TRBJ2-5 and V is TRBV25-1, with D perhaps given as TRBD1 or TRBD2 (5 bases each). The CDR3 runs 14 residues. Trimming cost V 1 base and J 4 bases, with 10 bases left between them. Germline values: CDR1 MGHDK, CDR2 SYGVNS. The CDR3 sequence: CASSEWGSAETQYF. CDR3 coding DNA: TGTGCCAGCAGTGAATGGGGGTCGGCAGAGACCCAGTACTTC.

The chain joins TRBV9 to TRBJ2-1; 8 nucleotides match TRBD1. There are 16 residues in the CDR3. The junction had 14 bases not matched to a gene; V was cut back by 4 bases and J by 8 bases. From germline, CDR1 is SGDLS and CDR2 YYNGEE. Here the CDR3 DNA reads TGTGCCAGCAGCCCTTTCGACATACAACAGGGGGATGAGCAGTTCTTC. Protein: CASSPFDIQQGDEQFF.

There are a few counts of this clone. The chain uses TRBV29-1 and TRBJ2-4, with D tentatively TRBD1 (6 bases). CDR3 length: 14 amino acids. The V gene lost 4 bases and the J gene lost 8 bases, with 18 bases spanning the gap. From germline, CDR1 is SQVTM and CDR2 ANQGSEA. CDR3 DNA: TGCAGCGTTGCAATCGGGACACCAAAGGACATTCAGTACTTC. Its protein product is CSVAIGTPKDIQYF.

The V call is TRBV5-1, the J call TRBJ2-2; D ambiguous. V lost 6 bases and J lost 7, with 13 bases in between. The CDR3 is 13 residues long. The germline V gene has CDR1 SGHRS and CDR2 YFSETQ. The chain's CDR3 is CASTPILGGELFF. The DNA of the CDR3 is TGCGCCAGCACCCCCATTCTTGGCGGGGAGCTGTTTTTT.

The chain couples TRBV23-1 to TRBJ1-1; no clear D gene. TRBV23-1 is noted as an ORF with a role that remains uncertain. The CDR3 spans 9 residues. V shed 10 bases and J shed 7 bases, with 7 bases lying between them. The CDR3 protein is CAIYSEAFF. DNA of the CDR3: TGCGCCATCTACAGTGAAGCTTTCTTT.

This clone showed up many times. This chain joins TRBV15 and TRBJ2-7; the D is unclear. The CDR3 spans 12 residues. CDR1 LNHNV and CDR2 YYDKDF come from the germline V gene (reference sequence). Trimming left V 4 bases short and J 7 bases short, with 11 bases between. Written as DNA, the CDR3 is TGTGCCACCAGCATAGGTGAAGGGGAGCAGTACTTC. Its translation is CATSIGEGEQYF. The variable domain in full, completed from reference TRBV15 and TRBJ2-7, reads DAMVIQNPRYQVTQFGKPVTLSCSQTLNHNVMYWYQQKSSQAPKLLFHYYDKDFNNEADTPDNFQSRRPNTSFCFLDIRSPGLGDTAMYLCATSIGEGEQYFGPGTRLTVT.

This clone was counted at least ten times. This sequence joins TRBV7-9 and TRBJ1-2; D perhaps matches TRBD1 (5 bases). Trimming cost V 5 bases and J 8 bases, with 18 bases left between them. The length of the CDR3 is 14 residues. Germline V gene data show CDR1 as SEHNR and CDR2 as FQNEAQ (reference sequence). The CDR3 loop is CASSLNVRDAGYTF. CDR3 DNA sequence: TGTGCCAGCAGCCTAAACGTCAGGGACGCAGGCTACACCTTC.

CDR3 in amino acids: CASTLQGAQDTQYF. CDR3 in DNA: TGTGCCAGCACTTTACAGGGGGCGCAGGATACGCAGTATTTT. The chain couples TRBV2 to TRBJ2-3; 9 nucleotides align to TRBD1. The CDR3 is 14 residues long. V lost 7 bases, J lost 6 bases, and 8 bases stayed unmatched. Germline V CDR1 and CDR2: SNHLY, FYNNEI.

The genes are TRBV7-2 and TRBJ2-2; D ambiguous. Between the trimmed V and J ends, which lost 6 bases and 1 base, there was a span of 9 bases. The CDR3 has 14 amino acids. CDR1 is SGHTA, CDR2 FQGNSA, per germline. The CDR3 sequence is CASRAELNTGELFF. In DNA, the CDR3 is TGTGCCAGCAGGGCGGAACTGAACACCGGGGAGCTGTTTTTT.

This clone was seen more than once but under ten times. The rearrangement joins TRBV11-3 to TRBJ2-7; the D is unclear. Trimming left V 1 base short and J 3 bases short, with 13 bases between. In germline, CDR1 is SGHNT, CDR2 YENEEA. The CDR3 length is 15 residues. CDR3 sequence (DNA): TGTGCCAGCAGCTTAGGCTCGAGTTTTGACTACGAGCAGTACTTC. This codes for CASSLGSSFDYEQYF. The full variable domain, its missing parts supplied by reference TRBV11-3 and TRBJ2-7, is EAGVVQSPRYKIIEKKQPVAFWCNPISGHNTLYWYLQNLGQGPELLIRYENEEAVDDSQLPKDRFSAERLKGVDSTLKIQPAELGDSAVYLCASSLGSSFDYEQYFGPGTRLTVT.